Following are 26 T cell receptor beta chains from one sample sequenced in a study of T cells after yellow fever vaccination. Each CDR3 protein is one row after TCRdb ran MiXCR on the 5' RACE reads. The sample carries about 69,000 distinct CDR3 sequences, about 6% recorded once. Material: CD4+ T cells sorted from PBMCs, obtained around 16 days after the first yellow fever vaccination. These receptors all come from a man younger than 35 who received the YFV17D yellow fever vaccine.

There are many counts of this clonotype. The V and J genes are TRBV5-1 and TRBJ2-3; D possibly corresponds to TRBD1 (6 bases). This CDR3 comprises 13 residues. V shed 2 bases and J shed 6 bases, with 10 bases lying between them. CDR1 and CDR2 (germline): SGHRS, YFSETQ. CDR3 sequence reads: CASSFWGRDTQYF. The CDR3 DNA is TGCGCCAGCAGCTTCTGGGGGCGGGATACGCAGTATTTT. Supplemented by reference TRBV5-1 and TRBJ2-3, the full variable domain reads KAGVTQTPRYLIKTRGQQVTLSCSPISGHRSVSWYQQTPGQGLQFLFEYFSETQRNKGNFPGRFSGRQFSNSRSEMNVSTLELGDSALYLCASSFWGRDTQYFGPGTRLTVL.

This clonotype was observed a handful of times. V gene TRBV20-1 combines with J gene TRBJ1-4; 10 bases are shared with TRBD1. Germline trimming cut 4 bases from V and 8 bases from J; bases unmatched to any gene: 7. The CDR3 contains 14 residues. Germline loops: CDR1 DFQATT, CDR2 SNEGSKA (reference sequence). CDR3 coding DNA: TGCAGTGCTACGACAGGGGGCGATGGGGAAAAACTGTTTTTT. Translation gives CSATTGGDGEKLFF.

This clonotype was picked up many times. This CDR3 reads CASSLEGTEAFF. CDR3 in DNA: TGCGCCAGCAGCTTGGAAGGGACTGAAGCTTTCTTT. V gene TRBV5-1 combines with J gene TRBJ1-1; D is undetermined. Germline lookup yields CDR1 SGHRS and CDR2 YFSETQ. Trimming removed 0 bases from V and 5 bases from J, with 5 bases in between. The CDR3 extends over 12 amino acids.

On this clonotype itself: This could be a read error, since a much larger clone is one nucleotide away. The chain employs TRBV18 and TRBJ2-5; no clear D gene. Germline-derived CDR1 and CDR2 are KGHSH and LQKENI. The V gene lost 4 bases and the J gene lost 3 bases, with 9 bases spanning the gap. This CDR3 contains 13 residues. The CDR3 nucleotides read TGTGCCAGCTCACGACGGCAGGAAGAGACCCAGTACTTC. This gives the protein CASSRRQEETQYF. Full variable domain (outside the CDR3, taken from reference TRBV18 and TRBJ2-5): NAGVMQNPRHLVRRRGQEARLRCSPMKGHSHVYWYRQLPEEGLKFMVYLQKENIIDESGMPKERFSAEFPKEGPSILRIQQVVRGDSAAYFCASSRRQEETQYFGPGTRLLVL.

This clonotype was recorded at least ten times. The chain employs TRBV12-3 or TRBV12-4 and TRBJ1-2; D not certain. V lost 2 bases to trimming and J lost 5 bases, with 15 bases between them. The CDR3 has 15 amino acids. The CDR3 loop reads CASSLSRSGLYGYTF. CDR3 nucleotide sequence: TGTGCCAGCAGTTTATCCCGGAGCGGGTTATATGGCTACACCTTC.

V gene TRBV7-2 combines with J gene TRBJ1-1; D is perhaps TRBD1 (6 bases). Trimming pared 5 bases from V and 7 bases from J, leaving 14 bases between. Germline lookup yields CDR1 SGHTA and CDR2 FQGNSA. This CDR3 has 13 residues. The DNA for the CDR3 is TGTGCCAGCAGCGACGGGGGCGTCCTTGAAGCTTTCTTT. Translated, it gives CASSDGGVLEAFF.

The genes are TRBV10-2 and TRBJ1-2, with a possible D match to TRBD1 (5 bases). The CDR3 contains 15 residues. CDR1 is WSHSY, CDR2 SAAADI, per germline. Trimming removed 6 bases at V and 0 bases at J, with 14 bases between. CDR3 sequence reads: CASSLGHPANYGYTF. In nucleotides, the CDR3 is TGCGCCAGCAGCCTAGGACACCCTGCTAACTATGGCTACACCTTC.

This clonotype appeared many times. The chain carries TRBV5-1 and TRBJ2-1; 9 bases are shared with TRBD1. V lost 7 bases, J lost 5 bases, and 7 bases stayed unmatched. This CDR3 comprises 14 residues. From germline, CDR1 is SGHRS and CDR2 YFSETQ. The CDR3 loop reads CASSRTGADNEQFF. The DNA of the CDR3 is TGCGCCAGCTCCCGGACAGGGGCCGACAATGAGCAGTTCTTC.

This clonotype was recorded many times. The V and J genes are TRBV20-1 and TRBJ1-2; the D gene is possibly TRBD1 (6 bases). The CDR3 contains 14 residues. V lost 5 bases to trimming and J lost 0 bases, with 13 bases between them. The germline gives CDR1 DFQATT, CDR2 SNEGSKA (reference sequence). The DNA of the CDR3 is TGCAGTGCTCTACAGGGCAGTGCTAACTATGGCTACACCTTC. Amino acid sequence: CSALQGSANYGYTF.

This clonotype was counted ten times or more. The gene calls are TRBV5-1 and TRBJ1-5, with 9 bases aligning to TRBD1. V shed 4 bases, J shed 4 bases, and the junction held 3 bases outside the gene matches. CDR1 and CDR2 from the germline V gene are SGHRS and YFSETQ. The CDR3 has 14 amino acids. The CDR3 DNA follows: TGCGCCAGCAGCCCTGGGACAGGGAATCAGCCCCAGCATTTT. As protein: CASSPGTGNQPQHF.

This clonotype was seen repeatedly, ten times or more. The J gene is TRBJ1-1, the V gene TRBV29-1, with D uncertain. In germline, CDR1 is SQVTM, CDR2 ANQGSEA. The CDR3 totals 13 residues. V lost 6 bases to trimming and J lost 2 bases, with 13 bases between them. CDR3 bases: TGCAGCGTCGCCAGTCGGACCAACACTGAAGCTTTCTTT. Translated, it gives CSVASRTNTEAFF.

This clonotype was counted many times. This sequence joins TRBV12-3 or TRBV12-4 and TRBJ1-1; 7 bases align to TRBD1. With V trimmed by 3 bases and J by 6 bases, 7 bases remained unmatched. There are 14 residues in the CDR3. CDR3 nucleotides: TGTGCCAGCAGTTTTCGACAGGGAACCCCTGAAGCTTTCTTT. This translates into CASSFRQGTPEAFF.

This clonotype has ten or more counts. J is TRBJ2-3 and V is TRBV12-3 or TRBV12-4; 8 nucleotides line up with TRBD2. V lost 6 bases, J lost 9 bases, and 5 bases stayed unmatched. The CDR3 extends over 12 amino acids. DNA of the CDR3: TGTGCCAGCAGCGACGGGGGGGGCACGCAGTATTTT. It specifies CASSDGGGTQYF.

This clonotype was counted at least ten times. CDR3 coding DNA: TGTGCCAGCAGTGAGGACACCATTCGGACGCAGTATTTT. Protein sequence: CASSEDTIRTQYF. The chain employs TRBV6-1 and TRBJ2-3; weak D call: TRBD1 (5 bases). This CDR3 is 13 amino acids long. The germline CDR1 and CDR2 sequences are MNHNS and SASEGT. V shed 3 bases and J shed 9 bases, with 13 bases lying between them.

This clonotype was detected many times. The chain combines TRBV5-1 with TRBJ2-2; D unresolved. The ends were cut back, 0 bases at V and 1 base at J, with 7 bases in the middle. The germline CDR1 and CDR2 sequences are SGHRS and YFSETQ. This CDR3 is built from 15 residues. Here the CDR3 reads CASSLAPENTGELFF. For the CDR3, the DNA is TGCGCCAGCAGCTTGGCGCCCGAGAACACCGGGGAGCTGTTTTTT.

The rearrangement uses TRBV27 and TRBJ2-6, with a tentative D call TRBD2 (7 bases). The length of the CDR3 is 16 residues. The ends were cut back, 6 bases at V and 2 bases at J, with 14 bases in the middle. Germline values: CDR1 MNHEY, CDR2 SMNVEV (reference sequence). The CDR3 protein is CASSPAGAPGANVLTF. The CDR3 region has the DNA TGTGCCAGCAGCCCGGCGGGGGCCCCTGGGGCCAACGTCCTGACTTTC.

This clonotype was recorded many times. The chain links TRBV12-3 or TRBV12-4 to TRBJ1-6; D gene unclear. Trimming took off 6 bases at V and 3 bases at J, with 15 bases between the two ends. This CDR3 region has 16 residues. This CDR3 reads CASSPGEILYNSPLHF. The CDR3 region has the DNA TGTGCCAGCAGCCCTGGCGAGATTCTCTATAATTCACCCCTCCACTTT.

This clonotype was counted ten times or more. The chain uses TRBV10-3 and TRBJ2-3; D is unresolved. The CDR3 totals 13 residues. The V and J ends lost 7 bases and 0 bases respectively, with 8 bases between them. The V gene's germline CDR1 is ENHRY and CDR2 SYGVKD. The chain's CDR3 is CAITVGSTDTQYF. The CDR3 DNA reads TGTGCCATCACAGTGGGGAGCACAGATACGCAGTATTTT.

There are many counts of this clonotype. CDR3 in DNA: TGTGCCAGCAGCCCCTCGGGGCGGGGGGACATAAATGAGCAGTTCTTC. Translation: CASSPSGRGDINEQFF. The V and J genes are TRBV4-2 and TRBJ2-1, with 8 bases that match TRBD2. After removal of 4 bases from V and 7 bases from J, the junction contained 12 bases not matched to a gene. Germline values: CDR1 LGHNA, CDR2 YNFKEQ. CDR3 length: 16 amino acids.

This clonotype was picked up many times. The chain has TRBV7-2 and TRBJ1-3; TRBD1 is a possible D gene (6 bases). Germline V gene data show CDR1 as SGHTA and CDR2 as FQGNSA. With 5 bases removed from V and 3 bases from J, the gap between germline ends came to 11 bases. CDR3 length: 14 amino acids. The DNA for the CDR3 is TGTGCCAGCAGCGTCAGGGGACTTGGAAACACCATATATTTT. This encodes CASSVRGLGNTIYF. The complete variable domain, with remaining parts taken from reference TRBV7-2 and TRBJ1-3, reads GAGVSQSPSNKVTEKGKDVELRCDPISGHTALYWYRQSLGQGLEFLIYFQGNSAPDKSGLPSDRFSAERTGGSVSTLTIQRTQQEDSAVYLCASSVRGLGNTIYFGEGSWLTVV.

This clonotype was observed many times. The chain combines TRBV5-1 with TRBJ2-3; unclear D gene. The CDR3 is made up of 11 amino acids. Deletions cut 5 bases from V and 6 bases from J, with 7 bases between. Germline assignment: CDR1 SGHRS and CDR2 YFSETQ. CDR3 residues: CASRDGDTQYF. CDR3 in DNA: TGCGCCAGCAGGGACGGCGATACGCAGTATTTT.

This clonotype was found many times. This chain joins TRBV5-1 and TRBJ2-7; TRBD1 might be the D (7 bases). Trimming stripped 5 bases from V and 4 bases from J, with 16 bases between. CDR1 SGHRS and CDR2 YFSETQ come from the germline V gene. This CDR3 is built from 14 residues. The CDR3 DNA follows: TGCGCCAGCAGGGACTTAGCAGGGGGGTACGAGCAGTACTTC. Its translation: CASRDLAGGYEQYF.

In this sample, this clonotype turned up many times. The chain couples TRBV3-1 to TRBJ2-1, with D possibly matching TRBD1 (5 bases). The V end lost 2 bases, the J end lost 2 bases, and 10 bases lay between the germline ends. This CDR3 comprises 15 residues. Germline V gene sequence: CDR1 LGHDT, CDR2 YNNKEL (reference sequence). The CDR3: CASSQRRGTYNEQFF. The DNA of the CDR3 is TGTGCCAGCAGCCAAAGAAGGGGTACCTACAATGAGCAGTTCTTC.

This clonotype was counted at least ten times. The rearrangement uses TRBV7-2 and TRBJ2-1, with 9 bases matching TRBD1. Germline trimming cut 5 bases from V and 2 bases from J; bases unmatched to any gene: 10. The CDR3 runs 17 residues. Germline CDR1 SGHTA, CDR2 FQGNSA. CDR3 amino acids: CASSPTVTGGAYNEQFF. The CDR3 nucleotides read TGTGCCAGCAGCCCGACAGTGACAGGGGGGGCCTACAATGAGCAGTTCTTC.

Many counts were recorded for this clonotype. The chain's CDR3 is CASSPRVGGQETQYF. The CDR3 region has the DNA TGTGCCAGCAGCCCCCGTGTAGGGGGCCAAGAGACCCAGTACTTC. The gene calls are TRBV7-2 and TRBJ2-5; maybe TRBD1 (6 bases). Germline loops: CDR1 SGHTA, CDR2 FQGNSA. The CDR3 is 15 amino acids. V shed 5 bases and J shed 1 base, with 14 bases lying between them.

This clonotype occurred many times. J is TRBJ1-4 and V is TRBV5-1, with unresolved D. V lost 4 bases, J lost 1 base, and 14 bases lay in between. The CDR3 has 16 amino acids. Germline CDR1 is SGHRS and CDR2 is YFSETQ. The CDR3 DNA reads as TGCGCCAGCAGCAGCTCGGACGGGGTAACTAATGAAAAACTGTTTTTT. Amino acid sequence: CASSSSDGVTNEKLFF.